Presented here are 19 T cell receptor beta chains from one specimen sequenced in a study of T cell responses to AZD1222 COVID-19 vaccine. Here immunoSEQ multiplex PCR was the method, and the copy in TCRdb shows in-frame clones only, minus some. The sample includes about 140,000 clones, roughly nine tenths seen only once; the top ten take roughly 7.5%. The sequencing here drew on peripheral blood, taken 28 days after the second dose of the MenACWY control vaccine. These receptors were taken from an adult who received the MenACWY meningococcal vaccine as a control.

The V call is TRBV9, the J call TRBJ2-3, with D perhaps TRBD2 (7 bases). The CDR3 spans 15 residues. Between the trimmed V and J ends, which lost 3 bases and 2 bases, there was a span of 13 bases. Germline V lookup: CDR1 SGDLS, CDR2 YYNGEE. In nucleotides, the CDR3 is TGTGCCAGCAGCGACGGGGGGCACACCACAGATACGCAGTATTTT. Translated, it gives CASSDGGHTTDTQYF.

V and J are TRBV28 and TRBJ2-3, with 7 bases lining up with TRBD2. V lost 7 bases and J lost 2; bases outside the gene matches: 6. Germline V gene sequence: CDR1 MDHEN, CDR2 SYDVKM. The CDR3 length is 14 residues. DNA of the CDR3: TGTGCCAGCACTACTAGCGATTACACAGATACGCAGTATTTT. Translated, it gives CASTTSDYTDTQYF.

The J gene is TRBJ2-3, the V gene TRBV5-6; the D call may be TRBD1 or TRBD2 (5 bases each). The CDR3 runs 15 residues. Trimming left V 0 bases short and J 1 base short, with 9 bases between. CDR1 and CDR2 (germline): SGHDT, YYEEEE. CDR3 amino acids: CASSLGGARTDTQYF. The CDR3 nucleotides are TGTGCCAGCAGCTTGGGAGGGGCTCGCACAGATACGCAGTATTTT.

The CDR3 reads CASSLFRDGGYTF. CDR3 nucleotide sequence: TGTGCCAGCAGTTTGTTCCGGGATGGTGGCTACACCTTC. The V and J genes are TRBV6-2 or TRBV6-3 and TRBJ1-2; no reliable D call. Per the germline V gene, CDR1 is MNHEY and CDR2 is SVGEGT. The V end lost 4 bases, the J end lost 7 bases, and 13 bases lay between the germline ends. The CDR3 extends over 13 amino acids.

This clone was observed a few times. The chain couples TRBV21-1 to TRBJ2-7; no DNA check was done on the table's D call, TRBD1. TRBV21-1 is designated a pseudogene. CDR3 length: 16 residues. The CDR3 DNA is TGTGCCAGCACCCAAATTCCCCGGGACAGGGACTACGAGCAGTACTTC. Translating it yields CASTQIPRDRDYEQYF.

This rearrangement joins TRBV6-5 to TRBJ2-1; TRBD2 aligns across 8 bases. Germline trimming cut 0 bases from V and 4 bases from J; bases unmatched to any gene: 5. The CDR3 has 16 amino acids. Germline V gene data show CDR1 as MNHEY and CDR2 as SVGAGI. CDR3 DNA sequence: TGTGCCAGCAGTTACTCGACGGGACTAGGTTACAATGAGCAGTTCTTC. Its protein product is CASSYSTGLGYNEQFF.

The chain couples TRBV5-4 to TRBJ2-1; TRBD2 aligns across 7 bases. This CDR3 has 17 residues. After removal of 0 bases from V and 9 bases from J, the junction contained 15 bases not matched to a gene. Germline CDR1 is SGHNT and CDR2 is YYREEE (reference sequence). DNA of the CDR3: TGTGCCAGCAGCTTGGATTCCAGCCGGCGGGGGAATGGTGAGCAGTTCTTC. This codes for CASSLDSSRRGNGEQFF.

The chain couples TRBV9 to TRBJ2-1, with 12 bases fitting TRBD2. This CDR3 has 14 amino acids. Trimming removed 7 bases from V and 9 bases from J; junction bases left unmatched: 8. In germline, CDR1 is SGDLS, CDR2 YYNGEE. Here the CDR3 reads CASAARLAGVEQFF. Written as DNA, the CDR3 is TGTGCCAGCGCAGCTCGACTAGCGGGAGTTGAGCAGTTCTTC.

The chain couples TRBV28 to TRBJ2-1, with TRBD2 matching over 10 bases. Germline lookup yields CDR1 MDHEN and CDR2 SYDVKM. The trim removed 5 bases at V and 3 bases at J, leaving 4 bases unmatched. The CDR3 runs to 15 residues. The CDR3 DNA reads TGTGCCAGCAGTCCGCGGACTAGCGGCTACAATGAGCAGTTCTTC. Amino acids: CASSPRTSGYNEQFF.

V is TRBV11-2 and J is TRBJ2-1; D is uncertain. This CDR3 is built from 14 residues. Trimming cost V 5 bases and J 8 bases, with 16 bases left between them. The germline CDR1 and CDR2 sequences are SGHAT and FQNNGV. CDR3: CASSLTPPSHEQFF. CDR3 bases: TGTGCCAGCAGCCTAACCCCCCCGTCCCATGAGCAGTTCTTC.

The chain recombines TRBV12-3 or TRBV12-4 with TRBJ2-5, with TRBD2 as a possible D gene (5 bases). This CDR3 is built from 13 residues. Trimming took off 6 bases at V and 0 bases at J, with 8 bases between the two ends. For the CDR3, the DNA is TGTGCCAGCAGGCGGGCTAACCAAGAGACCCAGTACTTC. This sequence encodes CASRRANQETQYF.

The chain joins TRBV6-5 to TRBJ2-1; 11 bases align to TRBD1. This CDR3 region has 15 residues. V lost 2 bases, J lost 7 bases, and 4 bases stayed unmatched. Germline V gives CDR1 MNHEY, CDR2 SVGAGI. In DNA, the CDR3 is TGTGCCAGCAGTTACGACGGGACAGGGGGAAATGAGCAGTTCTTC. Amino acids: CASSYDGTGGNEQFF.

The V gene is TRBV10-3, the J gene TRBJ1-1; D possibly corresponds to TRBD1 (5 bases). CDR3 length: 13 amino acids. Germline CDR1 reads ENHRY; CDR2 reads SYGVKD. Trimming took 2 bases from V and 7 from J, leaving 11 bases between them. The CDR3 sequence: CAISENRDGEAFF. DNA of the CDR3: TGTGCCATCAGTGAGAACCGGGACGGTGAAGCTTTCTTT.

This chain connects TRBV28 to TRBJ1-4, with D tentatively TRBD1 (5 bases). With 5 bases removed from V and 0 bases from J, the gap between germline ends came to 10 bases. CDR3 length: 15 residues. Germline lookup yields CDR1 MDHEN and CDR2 SYDVKM. The CDR3 DNA reads TGTGCCAGCAGTCGGCAGGGCCCAACTAATGAAAAACTGTTTTTT. As protein: CASSRQGPTNEKLFF.

The V call is TRBV18, the J call TRBJ1-3, with D uncertain. This CDR3 comprises 19 residues. V was pared by 1 base and J by 0 bases, with 19 bases between. CDR1 KGHSH and CDR2 LQKENI come from the germline V gene. CDR3 in amino acids: CASSPRGPILKSSGNTIYF. In DNA, the CDR3 is TGTGCCAGCTCACCACGCGGACCAATTCTCAAGAGCTCTGGAAACACCATATATTTT.

The rearrangement uses TRBV7-8 and TRBJ2-1; 9 positions match TRBD2. The CDR3 spans 15 residues. CDR1 is SGHVS and CDR2 is FQNEAQ in the germline V gene. V lost 8 bases and J lost 7; bases outside the gene matches: 12. The CDR3 sequence is CASQIGAGGPNEQFF. For the CDR3, the DNA is TGTGCCAGCCAGATAGGAGCGGGGGGTCCTAATGAGCAGTTCTTC.

The chain joins TRBV27 to TRBJ2-1; 10 positions agree with TRBD2. Germline V lookup: CDR1 MNHEY, CDR2 SMNVEV (reference sequence). Trimming took 6 bases from V and 3 from J; bases not matched to a gene: 11. The length of the CDR3 is 17 residues. CDR3 residues: CASSPVASGGNYNEQFF. CDR3 in DNA: TGTGCCAGCAGCCCGGTAGCTAGCGGGGGTAACTACAATGAGCAGTTCTTC.

The chain uses TRBV3-1 (or the pseudogene TRBV3-2) and TRBJ2-3; D is unresolved. CDR3 size: 14 residues. The V and J ends lost 0 bases and 5 bases respectively, with 9 bases between them. The germline gives CDR1 LGHDT, CDR2 YNNKEL (reference sequence). CDR3 amino acids: CASSQDVGLDTQYF. DNA of the CDR3: TGTGCCAGCAGCCAAGATGTGGGGTTAGATACGCAGTATTTT.

The chain has TRBV4-1 and TRBJ1-1, with D unclear. The CDR3 consists of 14 residues. V lost 4 bases, J lost 1 base, and 10 bases lay in between. Germline CDR1 and CDR2: MGHRA and YSYEKL. The CDR3 DNA reads TGCGCCAGCAGCCCGCCTGCTCGGAACACTGAAGCTTTCTTT. The encoded protein is CASSPPARNTEAFF.